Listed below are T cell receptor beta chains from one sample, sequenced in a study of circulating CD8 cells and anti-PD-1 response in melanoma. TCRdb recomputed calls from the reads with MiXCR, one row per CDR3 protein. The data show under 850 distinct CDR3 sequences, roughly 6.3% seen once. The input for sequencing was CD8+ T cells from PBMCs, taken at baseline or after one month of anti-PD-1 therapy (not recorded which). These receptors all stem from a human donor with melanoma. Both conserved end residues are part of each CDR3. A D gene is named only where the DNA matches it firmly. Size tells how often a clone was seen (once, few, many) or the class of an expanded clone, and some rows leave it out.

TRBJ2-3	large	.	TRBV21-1	TGTGCCAGCAGCAAACAGGGGAGCTTCACAGATACGCAGTATTTT	CASSKQGSFTDTQYF
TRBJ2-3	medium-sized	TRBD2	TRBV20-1	TGCAGTGCTAGTACTAGCGGGGGCGGTACGCAGTATTTT	CSASTSGGGTQYF
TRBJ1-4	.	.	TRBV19	TGTGCCTCGGGGTCAACTAATGAAAAACTGTTTTTT	CASGSTNEKLFF
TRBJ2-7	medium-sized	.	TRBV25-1	TGTGCCAGCACCGGGGCAAAAACCTACGAGCAGTACTTC	CASTGAKTYEQYF
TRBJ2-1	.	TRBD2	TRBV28	TGTGCCAGCGGGTTAGCGGGAGATTATCTTTGGGGGCAGTTCTTC	CASGLAGDYLWGQFF
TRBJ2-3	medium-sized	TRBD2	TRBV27	TGTGCCAGCAGCCCAGGACTAGAGGTAGATACGCAGTATTTT	CASSPGLEVDTQYF
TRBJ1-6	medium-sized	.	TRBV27	TGTGCCAGCAGTATTCACAGCTATAATTCACCCCTCCACTTT	CASSIHSYNSPLHF
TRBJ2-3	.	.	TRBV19	TGTGCCAGTAGTCCATCTCTGGGTTTTTGGACAGATACGCAGTATTTT	CASSPSLGFWTDTQYF
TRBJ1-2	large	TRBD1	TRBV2	TGTGCCAGCAGAGACAGGGGGATGTTAAACTATGGCTACACCTTC	CASRDRGMLNYGYTF
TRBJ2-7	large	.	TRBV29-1	TGCAGCGTTGCAGGACTCGGCTACGAGCAGTACTTC	CSVAGLGYEQYF
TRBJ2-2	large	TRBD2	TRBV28	TGTGCCAGCAGTTTACTACTAGCGGGAGGGGTCACCGGGGAGCTGTTTTTT	CASSLLLAGGVTGELFF
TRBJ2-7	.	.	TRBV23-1	TGCGCCAGCGGGCCACGAACCGGGACGCAAATTTACGAGCAGTACTTC	CASGPRTGTQIYEQYF
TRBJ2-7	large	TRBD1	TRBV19	TGTGCCAGTAGTATGCAGGGGGCATACGAGCAGTACTTC	CASSMQGAYEQYF
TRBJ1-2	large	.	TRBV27	TGTGCCAGCAGTTTAGGACCGAGGAATGGCTACACCTTC	CASSLGPRNGYTF
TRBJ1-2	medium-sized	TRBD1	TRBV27	TGTGCCAGCAGTTTATGGACAGGGTATGGCTACACCTTC	CASSLWTGYGYTF